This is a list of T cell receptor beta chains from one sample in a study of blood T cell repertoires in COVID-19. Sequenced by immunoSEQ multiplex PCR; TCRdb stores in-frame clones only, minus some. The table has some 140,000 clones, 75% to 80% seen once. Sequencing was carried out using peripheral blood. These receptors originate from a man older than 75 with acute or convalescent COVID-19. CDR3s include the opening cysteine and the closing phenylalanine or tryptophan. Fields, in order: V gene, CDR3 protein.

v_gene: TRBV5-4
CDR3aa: CASRVAGGPGTDTQYF

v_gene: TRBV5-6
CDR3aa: CASSLNRGYGYTF

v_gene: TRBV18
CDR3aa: CASSSQGAGSNQPQHF

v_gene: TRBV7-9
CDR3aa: CASSPRYTYNEQFF

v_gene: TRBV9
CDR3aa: CASSIHTNNDGYTF

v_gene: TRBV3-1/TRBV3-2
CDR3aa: CASSQEGRGQPQHF

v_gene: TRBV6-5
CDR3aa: CASSYRTGDETQYF

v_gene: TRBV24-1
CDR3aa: CATSDPRTGSTDTQYF

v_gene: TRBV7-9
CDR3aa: CASSFGQGIRANYGYTF

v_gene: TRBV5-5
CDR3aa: CASSSYTSEQYF

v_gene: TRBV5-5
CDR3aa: CASSFNRDTEAFF

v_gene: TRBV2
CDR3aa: CVAGMGSSYEQYF

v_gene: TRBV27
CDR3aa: CASSPTLTGGVGYTF

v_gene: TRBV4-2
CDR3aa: CASSQDWGGRRRGATNEKLFF

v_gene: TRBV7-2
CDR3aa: CASSLGAGVDYGYTF

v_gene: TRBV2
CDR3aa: CASTLAGIAGQPQHF

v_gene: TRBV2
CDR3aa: CASIRNTDTQYF

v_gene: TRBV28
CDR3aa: CASSLSGQGRNEQFF

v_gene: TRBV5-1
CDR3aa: CASSLRGQAMSISVGGYTF

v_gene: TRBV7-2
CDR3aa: CASSLGSTYTGELFF

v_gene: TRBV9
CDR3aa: CASSVDGGISPQYF

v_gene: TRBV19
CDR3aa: CASRAFSGNTIYF

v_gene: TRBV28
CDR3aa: CASSTPGERSPLHF

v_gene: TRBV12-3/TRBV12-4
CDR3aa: CASKVAGYEQYF

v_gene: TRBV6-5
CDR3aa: CASSYRVGEKLFF

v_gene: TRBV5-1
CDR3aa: CASSIAQGSGQPQHF

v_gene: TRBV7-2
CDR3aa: CASSRQTNTAQHF

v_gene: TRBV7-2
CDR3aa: CASSPRTGSPEAFF

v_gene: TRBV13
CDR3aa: CASSLGQGTANTEAFF

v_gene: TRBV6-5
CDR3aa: CASRRDRAGNTIYF

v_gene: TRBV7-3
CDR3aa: CASSPGGLNEQFF

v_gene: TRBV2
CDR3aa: CASNRGGFSSPLHF

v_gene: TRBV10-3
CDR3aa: CAISEPSGVYNEQFF

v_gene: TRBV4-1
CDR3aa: CASSPGQGTSGNTIYF

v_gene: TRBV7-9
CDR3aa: CASSFSSGTGAGYTF

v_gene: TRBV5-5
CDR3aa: CASSLATREKLFF

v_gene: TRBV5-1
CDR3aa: CASSPRTSQAQYF

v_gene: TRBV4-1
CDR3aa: CASSRTGQGGTGELFF

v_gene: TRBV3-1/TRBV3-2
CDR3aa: CASSLRGGPTEAFF

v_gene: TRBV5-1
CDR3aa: CASSLGRDEQFF

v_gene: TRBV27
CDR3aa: CASRLTSNNEQFF

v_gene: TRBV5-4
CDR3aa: CASSLSAGQGMNTEAFF

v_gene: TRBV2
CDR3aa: CASSSTSGGSATQYF

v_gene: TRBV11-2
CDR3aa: CASSPAGGSYNEQFF

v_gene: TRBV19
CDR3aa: CASRDPAGGTYGYTF

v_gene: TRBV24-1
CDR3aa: CATSDPRTPYNEQFF

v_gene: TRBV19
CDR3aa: CASSPWTAYNEQFF

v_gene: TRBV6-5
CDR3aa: CASSYSTTGYGYTF

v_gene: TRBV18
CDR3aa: CASSPPGPGGIIMNTEAFF

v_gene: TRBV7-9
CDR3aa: CASSLDPMQGADTQYF

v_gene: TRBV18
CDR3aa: CASSPAGPGQGNYGYTF

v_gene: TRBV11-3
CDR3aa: CASSLGGRGGSYEQYF

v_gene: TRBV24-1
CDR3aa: CATKVGENTGELFF

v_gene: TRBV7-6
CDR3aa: CASSLADRGQRNTIYF

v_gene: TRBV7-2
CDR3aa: CASSPDSYYGYTF

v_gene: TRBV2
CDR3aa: CASRGQSRPNQPQHF

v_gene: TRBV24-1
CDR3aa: CATSETGGADTQYF

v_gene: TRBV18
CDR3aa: CASSPQGLQSYNEQFF